This T cell receptor (beta chain) comes out of a study of Ad26.COV2.S vaccination and SARS-CoV-2 variants. Study background: The authors gave Ad26.COV2.S intramuscularly, either once or twice 56 days apart. Study-level results: While placebo recipients had lower spike-specific TCR breadth, vaccine recipients had more. Non-spike TCR breadth was similar in vaccine and placebo recipients. Substantial post-vaccination breadth of spike-specific CD8+ and CD4+ T cell responses was reported.

Measured with immunoSEQ multiplex PCR; TCRdb has only the in-frame clones, and not every one. The sample shows about 410,000 clones, roughly 90% of them seen only once. Treatment specified: 15 to 20 received Ad26.COV2.S at low or high dose, single or two shots; about five received placebo; per-sample allocation not given. Samples were taken on day 63 after the first vaccine or placebo injection. Concerning this clone itself: Its matching antigen is unknown.

CDR1 and CDR2 from the germline V gene are LGHDT and YNNKEL (reference sequence). This CDR3 is built from 15 residues. The ends were cut back, 5 bases at V and 0 bases at J, with 14 bases in the middle. This chain joins TRBV3-1 (or the pseudogene TRBV3-2) and TRBJ2-7; the D gene is possibly TRBD1 (6 bases). Sequences were derived from peripheral blood, sampled in a trial of Ad26.COV2.S vaccine versus placebo. This sequence originates from a person between 18 and 65 years old who received the Ad26.COV2.S COVID-19 vaccine or a placebo. Here the CDR3 reads CASSTRQDPSYEQYF. CDR3 coding DNA: TGTGCCAGCAGCACCCGACAGGACCCCTCCTACGAGCAGTACTTC.